The 29 T cell receptor beta chains below were found in one sample sequenced in a study of blood T cell repertoires in COVID-19. Method: immunoSEQ multiplex PCR; TCRdb's copy keeps in-frame clones and lacks some. There are some 170,000 clones in the sample; over 80% occur only once, and around 1.5% lies in the top ten. The sequencing sample was made of peripheral blood. These receptors originate from a woman in her fifties or sixties with acute or convalescent COVID-19.

The rearrangement joins TRBV4-3 to TRBJ2-3; TRBD1 might be the D (5 bases). Trimming stripped 4 bases from V and 5 bases from J, with 13 bases between. The CDR3 covers 14 residues. Germline CDR1 and CDR2: LGHNA and YSLEER. Here the CDR3 DNA reads TGCGCCAGCAGCCCGTTACTTACAGGAGATACGCAGTATTTT. The encoded protein is CASSPLLTGDTQYF.

DNA for the CDR3: TGTGCCAGCAGTTACGTGGGGGAGGCTGGAAACACCATATATTTT. This sequence encodes CASSYVGEAGNTIYF. This chain links TRBV6-5 with TRBJ1-3; tentative D call: TRBD1 (5 bases). The V end was cut by 2 bases, the J end by 2 bases, with 10 bases between. This CDR3 region has 15 residues. Germline CDR1 and CDR2: MNHEY and SVGAGI.

The CDR3 nucleotides are TGCGCCAGCAGCCCCAGTGGGGGGAGAGAGACCCAGTACTTC. This encodes CASSPSGGRETQYF. This chain connects TRBV5-1 to TRBJ2-5, with a weak D call TRBD2 (6 bases). With 4 bases removed from V and 4 bases from J, the gap between germline ends came to 14 bases. The CDR3 extends over 14 amino acids. CDR1 SGHRS and CDR2 YFSETQ come from the germline V gene.

The chain is built from TRBV12-3 or TRBV12-4 and TRBJ1-1; no clear D. CDR3 length: 13 amino acids. Trimming cost V 7 bases and J 5 bases, with 14 bases left between them. CDR3 sequence: CASTLWERTEAFF. The CDR3 DNA is TGTGCCAGCACTCTGTGGGAGAGGACTGAAGCTTTCTTT.

This rearrangement joins TRBV5-4 to TRBJ1-1; D not certain. The CDR3 totals 12 residues. Trimming stripped 2 bases from V and 5 bases from J, with 7 bases between. The germline gives CDR1 SGHNT, CDR2 YYREEE (reference sequence). Here the CDR3 DNA reads TGTGCCAGCAGCTTAATTGAGACTGAAGCTTTCTTT. Protein product: CASSLIETEAFF.

The chain carries TRBV7-9 and TRBJ1-1; no firm D call. The CDR3 has 13 amino acids. Trimming stripped 5 bases from V and 10 bases from J, with 17 bases between. Germline values: CDR1 SEHNR, CDR2 FQNEAQ (reference sequence). CDR3 bases: TGTGCCAGCAGCACCAACCGACATCTCGGAGCTTTCTTT. This gives the protein CASSTNRHLGAFF.

V is TRBV11-3 and J is TRBJ2-7; 7 bases agree with TRBD1. The CDR3 has 14 amino acids. Germline V gene sequence: CDR1 SGHNT, CDR2 YENEEA. The V segment lost 3 bases and the J segment 0 bases; nucleotides outside the gene matches: 2. CDR3 loop: CASSFRDSSYEQYF. CDR3 in DNA: TGTGCCAGCAGCTTCCGGGACAGCTCCTACGAGCAGTACTTC.

The V and J genes are TRBV19 and TRBJ1-2, with TRBD1 as a possible D gene (5 bases). Trimming took 5 bases from V and 7 from J, leaving 17 bases between them. The germline V gene encodes CDR1 LNHDA and CDR2 SQIVND (reference sequence). The CDR3 length is 14 residues. This CDR3 reads CASSVEGSRFGYTF. CDR3 in DNA: TGTGCCAGTAGTGTGGAGGGGTCTAGGTTTGGCTACACCTTC.

The chain employs TRBV10-3 and TRBJ1-2; 7 nucleotides match TRBD1. This CDR3 has 11 amino acids. V dropped 11 bases and J dropped 6; count of bases not matched to a gene: 6. The germline CDR1 and CDR2 sequences are ENHRY and SYGVKD. The CDR3 sequence is CAVGGGNGYTF. The CDR3 DNA reads as TGTGCCGTAGGGGGCGGGAATGGCTACACCTTC.

The rearrangement uses TRBV4-3 and TRBJ2-1, with 12 positions matching TRBD2. Germline V lookup: CDR1 LGHNA, CDR2 YSLEER. The V and J ends lost 4 bases and 3 bases, in that order; junction bases with no gene match: 4. There are 16 residues in the CDR3. The CDR3 loop is CASSPRLAGDYNEQFF. DNA of the CDR3: TGCGCCAGCAGCCCCCGACTAGCGGGAGACTACAATGAGCAGTTCTTC.

This chain connects TRBV7-9 to TRBJ1-1, with D uncertain. Germline values: CDR1 SEHNR, CDR2 FQNEAQ (reference sequence). This CDR3 contains 15 residues. Trimming cost V 1 base and J 3 bases, with 12 bases left between them. This CDR3 is CASSLDFIGDTEAFF. The DNA for the CDR3 is TGTGCCAGCAGCTTAGATTTCATTGGAGACACTGAAGCTTTCTTT.

This chain links TRBV19 with TRBJ2-1; D is possibly TRBD2 (5 bases). From germline, CDR1 is LNHDA and CDR2 SQIVND (reference sequence). The CDR3 totals 14 residues. V shed 4 bases and J shed 4 bases, with 11 bases lying between them. The CDR3 spells CASSTGIGYNEQFF. DNA of the CDR3: TGTGCCAGTAGTACCGGGATTGGGTACAATGAGCAGTTCTTC.

The chain is built from TRBV7-3 and TRBJ2-3; 11 positions match TRBD2. The CDR3 length is 17 residues. CDR1 and CDR2 from the germline V gene are SGHTA and FQGTGA. J lost 5 bases, V lost 5 bases, and 12 bases had no gene match. CDR3 DNA: TGTGCCAGCAGCCCACAAGGACTAGCGGGCGGAGAAGATACGCAGTATTTT. Protein sequence: CASSPQGLAGGEDTQYF.

V usage is TRBV4-2 and J usage is TRBJ2-3; 13 nucleotides match TRBD2. V shed 5 bases and J 0 bases; nucleotides not matched to a gene: 5. The CDR3 has 17 amino acids. Germline V lookup: CDR1 LGHNA, CDR2 YNFKEQ. The CDR3 nucleotides read TGTGCCAGCAGCTATGGGGGACTAGCGGGGAGCACAGATACGCAGTATTTT. Its protein is CASSYGGLAGSTDTQYF.

This chain uses TRBV30 with TRBJ2-1; maybe TRBD1 (5 bases). V lost 2 bases and J 6 bases, leaving 14 bases between the germline ends. CDR3 length: 14 residues. Germline CDR1 is GTSNPN and CDR2 is SVGIG (reference sequence). This chain's CDR3 is CAWSSNRKTNEQFF. In nucleotides, the CDR3 is TGTGCCTGGAGTTCCAACAGGAAGACCAATGAGCAGTTCTTC.

The chain is built from TRBV14 and TRBJ1-1; D may be TRBD1 (5 bases). Trimming cost V 4 bases and J 4 bases, with 10 bases left between them. The CDR3 sequence is 13 residues long. The germline V gene encodes CDR1 SGHDN and CDR2 FVKESK. In nucleotides, the CDR3 is TGTGCCAGCAGCCTAAGGGGAGGCACTGAAGCTTTCTTT. This translates into CASSLRGGTEAFF.

This clone turned up a few times. The J gene is TRBJ1-3, the V gene TRBV5-1, with D perhaps TRBD1 (5 bases). The CDR3 runs 13 residues. Germline CDR1 and CDR2: SGHRS and YFSETQ. Trimming shortened V by 4 bases and J by 7 bases, and 12 bases separated the two germline ends. As DNA, the CDR3 is TGCGCCAGCAGCGCGGGACTAGGGAACACCATATATTTT. Amino acids: CASSAGLGNTIYF.

The chain employs TRBV30 and TRBJ1-1; D is undetermined. The ends were cut back, 2 bases at V and 6 bases at J, with 7 bases in the middle. CDR1 and CDR2 from the germline V gene are GTSNPN and SVGIG (reference sequence). This CDR3 spans 11 amino acids. CDR3 nucleotides: TGTGCCTGGAGTTGGAGCGCTGAAGCTTTCTTT. It is translated as CAWSWSAEAFF.

The CDR3 is CASSMTSGDETQYF. Written as DNA, the CDR3 is TGTGCCAGTAGTATGACTAGCGGGGACGAGACCCAGTACTTC. The V call is TRBV19, the J call TRBJ2-5; TRBD2 aligns across 11 bases. The CDR3 is made up of 14 amino acids. Germline V gene lookup returns CDR1 LNHDA and CDR2 SQIVND (reference sequence). V gave up 3 bases and J gave up 5 bases; unmatched junction bases: 2.

CDR3 in amino acids: CSASRQARDEQYF. CDR3 DNA sequence: TGCAGTGCTAGTCGACAGGCTCGCGACGAGCAGTACTTC. The chain combines TRBV20-1 with TRBJ2-7, with a weak D call TRBD1 (6 bases). The germline V and J ends were trimmed by 3 bases and 5 bases, with 14 bases remaining between them. CDR3 size: 13 residues. CDR1 and CDR2 from the germline V gene are DFQATT and SNEGSKA (reference sequence).

This chain joins TRBV6-5 and TRBJ2-1; 8 nucleotides match TRBD1. Germline assignment: CDR1 MNHEY and CDR2 SVGAGI. The length of the CDR3 is 14 residues. J gave up 7 bases and V 2 bases, and 4 bases lay outside the gene matches. The CDR3 reads CASSYGDRSNEQFF. CDR3 DNA sequence: TGTGCCAGCAGTTACGGGGACAGGTCGAATGAGCAGTTCTTC.

The genes are TRBV18 and TRBJ2-1, with TRBD2 matching over 12 bases. CDR1 is KGHSH and CDR2 is LQKENI in the germline V gene. The CDR3 is 15 amino acids. Trimming removed 6 bases from V and 5 bases from J; junction bases left unmatched: 5. CDR3 in amino acids: CASSPTSGGDNEQFF. CDR3 sequence (DNA): TGTGCCAGCTCGCCGACTAGCGGGGGAGACAATGAGCAGTTCTTC.

Note on this clone: The junction shows a germline mismatch at one end, possibly a read error. Distinct nucleotide sequences in the sample also encode this CDR3. This chain connects TRBV4-2 to TRBJ2-7, with 10 bases lining up with TRBD2. This CDR3 is 17 amino acids long. Germline CDR1 is LGHNA and CDR2 is YNFKEQ. The CDR3 DNA sequence: TGTGCCAGCAGCCAATCCATCACTAGCGGGATATCGGGGGAGCAGTATTTC. It yields the protein CASSQSITSGISGEQYF.

This sequence joins TRBV7-2 and TRBJ2-5; 7 bases are a match to TRBD1. This CDR3 region has 14 residues. From germline, CDR1 is SGHTA and CDR2 FQGNSA. Losses at the gene ends were 2 bases for V and 2 bases for J; bases not matched to a gene: 2. The CDR3 nucleotides are TGTGCCAGCAGCTTACAGGGGGATCAAGAGACCCAGTACTTC. It yields the protein CASSLQGDQETQYF.

This chain joins TRBV6-2 or TRBV6-3 and TRBJ1-1; D is perhaps TRBD1 (5 bases). Between the trimmed V and J ends, which lost 5 bases and 4 bases, there was a span of 17 bases. The CDR3 runs to 15 residues. Germline V CDR1 and CDR2: MNHEY, SVGEGT. CDR3: CASSHDWNGGTEAFF. As DNA, the CDR3 is TGTGCCAGCAGTCATGACTGGAACGGGGGCACTGAAGCTTTCTTT.

V gene TRBV12-3 or TRBV12-4 combines with J gene TRBJ2-3; D not certain. The CDR3 has 11 amino acids. V was cut by 3 bases and J by 14 bases, with 12 bases left in between. For the CDR3, the DNA is TGTGCCAGCAGTTTTGAGGTGGAGAGGTATTTT. It encodes CASSFEVERYF.

The rearrangement uses TRBV19 and TRBJ1-1, with D perhaps TRBD1 (6 bases). Germline CDR1 reads LNHDA; CDR2 reads SQIVND (reference sequence). The V and J ends lost 6 bases and 4 bases respectively, with 15 bases between them. The CDR3 length is 14 residues. The CDR3 sequence: CASRETGTATEAFF. The CDR3 region has the DNA TGTGCCAGTAGGGAAACAGGGACGGCCACTGAAGCTTTCTTT.

This clone has only a few counts. The J gene is TRBJ1-1, the V gene TRBV7-8; D gene unclear. The germline V gene encodes CDR1 SGHVS and CDR2 FQNEAQ. The CDR3 spans 14 residues. V dropped 2 bases and J dropped 8 bases, with 15 bases sitting between them. DNA of the CDR3: TGTGCCAGCAGCTTATCAACGAGCCAGGAAGAAGCTTTCTTT. The encoded protein is CASSLSTSQEEAFF.

The chain joins TRBV3-1 (or the pseudogene TRBV3-2) to TRBJ2-3, with 7 nucleotides matching TRBD2. The V gene end was trimmed by 8 bases and the J gene end by 1 base; junction bases not matched to a gene: 3. Germline values: CDR1 LGHDT, CDR2 YNNKEL (reference sequence). CDR3 length equals 13 residues. This CDR3 is CASLAGGTDTQYF. The CDR3 DNA sequence: TGTGCCAGCCTCGCGGGGGGCACAGATACGCAGTATTTT.